A selection of T cell receptor beta chains follows, all from one sample in a study of spatial heterogeneity in lung cancer. TCRdb independently ran MiXCR on the 5' RACE reads; one entry per CDR3 protein. Counted here are tens of thousands of distinct CDR3 sequences, roughly 12% occurring once; the ten biggest clones make up about 40%. This specimen consisted of PBMCs, obtained at surgery. These receptors came from a male donor with early-stage non-small cell lung cancer. Both conserved end residues are part of each CDR3. D genes are given only for firm matches. Clone size, where shown, is once, few, many, or a class for clones that have expanded.

J,size,D,V,CDR3,DNA
TRBJ2-7,-,TRBD2,TRBV5-4,CASSLGRTSGGAHEQYF,TGTGCCAGCAGCTTGGGCAGGACTAGCGGGGGGGCGCACGAGCAGTACTTC
TRBJ2-3,many,TRBD2,TRBV28,CASSLAAGTDTQYF,TGTGCCAGCAGCCTAGCGGCTGGCACAGATACGCAGTATTTT
TRBJ1-1,-,TRBD1,TRBV28,CASSVPTLGTGRNTEAFF,TGTGCCAGCAGTGTCCCGACCCTGGGGACAGGGAGGAACACTGAAGCTTTCTTT
TRBJ2-5,-,-,TRBV20-1,CSASAIYQETQYF,TGCAGTGCTAGCGCTATTTACCAAGAGACCCAGTACTTC
TRBJ1-1,many,-,TRBV7-9,CASSDMNTEAFF,TGTGCCAGCAGCGACATGAACACTGAAGCTTTCTTT
TRBJ2-7,-,-,TRBV7-6,CASSLQGASGEQYF,TGTGCCAGCAGCCTACAGGGCGCCTCAGGGGAGCAGTACTTC
TRBJ2-3,few,TRBD2,TRBV27,CASSPVVAGYTDTQYF,TGTGCCAGCAGTCCCGTAGTAGCGGGTTATACAGATACGCAGTATTTT
TRBJ2-5,few,-,TRBV7-3,CASSPGQQQETQYF,TGTGCCAGCAGCCCTGGACAGCAGCAAGAGACCCAGTACTTC
TRBJ1-6,-,TRBD1,TRBV6-5,CASSFPGTANSPLHF,TGTGCCAGCAGTTTCCCCGGGACAGCAAATTCACCCCTCCACTTT
TRBJ2-1,few,-,TRBV11-2,CASSLLFRRDPNNEQFF,TGTGCCAGCAGCTTACTATTTCGACGGGACCCTAACAATGAGCAGTTCTTC
TRBJ2-5,many,-,TRBV9,CASSAPGGQETQYF,TGTGCCAGCAGCGCACCTGGGGGTCAAGAGACCCAGTACTTC
TRBJ2-2,few,TRBD2,TRBV7-8,CASTSASGNTGELFF,TGTGCCAGCACCTCAGCTAGCGGGAACACCGGGGAGCTGTTTTTT
TRBJ2-1,-,TRBD2,TRBV7-2,CASAGRASGARDEQFF,TGTGCCAGCGCGGGCAGGGCTAGCGGGGCCAGGGATGAGCAGTTCTTC
TRBJ2-7,-,TRBD2,TRBV23-1,CVGRGGPSYEQYF,TGCGTCGGGCGGGGGGGCCCCTCCTACGAGCAGTACTTC
TRBJ2-5,many,-,TRBV7-9,CASSAGFGRTQYF,TGTGCCAGCAGCGCGGGATTTGGTCGGACCCAGTACTTC
TRBJ2-5,many,-,TRBV29-1,CSVRLHPGSETQYF,TGCAGCGTCCGACTTCACCCAGGGTCGGAGACCCAGTACTTC
TRBJ2-1,-,TRBD2,TRBV30,CAWSPGTSRSINEQFF,TGTGCCTGGAGTCCGGGGACTAGCAGGAGTATTAATGAGCAGTTCTTC
TRBJ2-4,-,TRBD1,TRBV12-3/TRBV12-4,CASSLNRDRVGVQYF,TGTGCCAGCAGTTTAAACCGGGACAGGGTTGGTGTTCAGTACTTC
TRBJ2-3,few,-,TRBV5-1,CASQEGFADTQYF,TGCGCCAGCCAGGAAGGGTTTGCAGATACGCAGTATTTT
TRBJ2-1,few,TRBD2,TRBV4-2,CASSQGTSGRSSYNEQFF,TGTGCCAGCAGCCAAGGGACTAGCGGGAGGTCTTCCTACAATGAGCAGTTCTTC
TRBJ2-4,-,TRBD2,TRBV20-1,CSAKAGEAKNIQYF,TGCAGTGCTAAAGCGGGAGAAGCCAAAAACATTCAGTACTTC
TRBJ2-5,-,-,TRBV28,CASSFVGTQYF,TGTGCCAGCAGTTTTGTAGGGACCCAGTACTTC
TRBJ1-2,-,-,TRBV30,CAWSVNVLLYGYTF,TGTGCCTGGAGTGTAAACGTGCTCCTCTATGGCTACACCTTC
TRBJ2-5,-,-,TRBV20-1,CSARSLIRIGTLQETQYF,TGCAGTGCTAGGTCTTTAATTAGGATCGGCACCCTCCAAGAGACCCAGTACTTC
TRBJ2-2,-,TRBD2,TRBV18,CASSRTSASTGELFF,TGTGCCAGCTCAAGGACTAGCGCATCGACCGGGGAGCTGTTTTTT
TRBJ1-2,few,-,TRBV4-1,CASSQDRVDGYTF,TGCGCCAGCAGCCAAGATAGGGTCGATGGCTACACCTTC
TRBJ2-7,-,TRBD1,TRBV7-8,CASSLGIRDSAYEQYF,TGTGCCAGCAGCTTAGGCATCCGGGACAGTGCCTACGAGCAGTACTTC
TRBJ1-5,-,TRBD1,TRBV6-6,CASSYSPQGVNQPQHF,TGTGCCAGCAGTTACTCCCCCCAGGGGGTCAATCAGCCCCAGCATTTT
TRBJ2-5,-,-,TRBV29-1,CSVVPGGLKETQYF,TGCAGCGTTGTCCCAGGGGGGCTAAAAGAGACCCAGTACTTC
TRBJ2-7,few,TRBD1,TRBV20-1,CSAPRQGAHEQYF,TGCAGTGCGCCCCGACAGGGTGCCCACGAGCAGTACTTC